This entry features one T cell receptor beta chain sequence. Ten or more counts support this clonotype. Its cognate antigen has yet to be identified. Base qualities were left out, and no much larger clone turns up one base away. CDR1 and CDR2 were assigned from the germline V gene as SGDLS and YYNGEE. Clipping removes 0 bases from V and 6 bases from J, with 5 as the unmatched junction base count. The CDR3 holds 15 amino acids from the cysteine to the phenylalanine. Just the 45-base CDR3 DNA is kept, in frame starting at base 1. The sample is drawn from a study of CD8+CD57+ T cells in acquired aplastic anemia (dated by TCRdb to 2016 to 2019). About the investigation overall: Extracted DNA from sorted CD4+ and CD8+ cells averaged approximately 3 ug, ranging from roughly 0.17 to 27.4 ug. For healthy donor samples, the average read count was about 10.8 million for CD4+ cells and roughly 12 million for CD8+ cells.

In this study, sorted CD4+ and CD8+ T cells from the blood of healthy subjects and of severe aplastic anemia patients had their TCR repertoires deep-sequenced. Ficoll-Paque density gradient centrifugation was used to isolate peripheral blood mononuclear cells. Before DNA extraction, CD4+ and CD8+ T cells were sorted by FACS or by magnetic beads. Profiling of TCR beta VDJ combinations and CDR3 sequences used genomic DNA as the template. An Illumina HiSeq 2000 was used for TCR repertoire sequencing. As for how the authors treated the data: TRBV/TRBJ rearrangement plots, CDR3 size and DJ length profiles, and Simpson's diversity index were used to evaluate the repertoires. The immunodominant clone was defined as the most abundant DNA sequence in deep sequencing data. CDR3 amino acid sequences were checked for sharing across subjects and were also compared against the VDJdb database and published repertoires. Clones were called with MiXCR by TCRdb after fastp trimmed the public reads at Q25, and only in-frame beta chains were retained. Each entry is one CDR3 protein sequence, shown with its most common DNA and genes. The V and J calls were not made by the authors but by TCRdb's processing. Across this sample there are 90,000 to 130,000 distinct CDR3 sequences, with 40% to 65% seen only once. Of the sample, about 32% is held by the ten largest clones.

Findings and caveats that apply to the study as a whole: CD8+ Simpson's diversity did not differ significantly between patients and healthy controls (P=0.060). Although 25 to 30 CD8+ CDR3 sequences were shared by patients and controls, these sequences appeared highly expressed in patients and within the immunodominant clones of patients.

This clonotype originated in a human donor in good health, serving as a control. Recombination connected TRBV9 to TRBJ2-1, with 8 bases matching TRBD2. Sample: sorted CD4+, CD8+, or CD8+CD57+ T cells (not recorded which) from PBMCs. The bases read TGTGCCAGCAGCGTAGTACCGGGGGGGATCAATGAGCAGTTCTTC. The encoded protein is CASSVVPGGINEQFF.